These 30 T cell receptor beta chains came from one sample sequenced in a study of chemoradiotherapy in HPV16-positive cancers. Profiling relied on immunoSEQ multiplex PCR, and the TCRdb table lists in-frame clones only, not all of them. The data hold about 53,000 clones, with about 88% observed a single time. The sequences come from blood, collected from a patient who underwent chemoradiotherapy. All receptors derive from a human donor with HPV-associated anogenital cancer.

This chain links TRBV6-1 with TRBJ2-7; unclear D gene. V was shortened by 5 bases and J by 2 bases, with 4 bases between the two germline ends. The CDR3 consists of 11 residues. CDR1 is MNHNS, CDR2 SASEGT, per germline. For the CDR3, the DNA is TGTGCCAGCAGTAGGACCTACGAGCAGTACTTC. Residues: CASSRTYEQYF.

The rearrangement links TRBV4-3 to TRBJ1-4; weak D call: TRBD1 (5 bases). CDR1 LGHNA and CDR2 YSLEER come from the germline V gene. The CDR3 length is 17 residues. Trimming removed 0 bases from V and 5 bases from J, with 16 bases in between. In nucleotides, the CDR3 is TGCGCCAGCAGCCAAGATAGTACGGGGGGGAAAAATGAAAAACTGTTTTTT. This sequence encodes CASSQDSTGGKNEKLFF.

V usage is TRBV9 and J usage is TRBJ2-3; tentative D call: TRBD1 (6 bases). Germline V gives CDR1 SGDLS, CDR2 YYNGEE. This CDR3 is built from 18 residues. V gave up 0 bases and J gave up 3 bases, with 20 bases separating them. CDR3 protein: CASSVATRVTGITDTQYF. CDR3 DNA: TGTGCCAGCAGCGTAGCTACAAGGGTTACAGGGATTACAGATACGCAGTATTTT.

The chain joins TRBV19 to TRBJ2-1; 7 bases are shared with TRBD2. With V trimmed by 10 bases and J by 7 bases, 13 bases remained unmatched. Germline V lookup: CDR1 LNHDA, CDR2 SQIVND (reference sequence). The CDR3 loop spans 14 amino acids. DNA of the CDR3: TGTGCCACCAGTCATCAGCGGGAAGGGAATGAGCAGTTCTTC. Translating it yields CATSHQREGNEQFF.

V and J are TRBV6-5 and TRBJ1-1; 7 bases are a match to TRBD1. The CDR3 has 12 amino acids. Looked up from germline, CDR1 is MNHEY and CDR2 is SVGAGI. Trimming at V came to 6 bases and at J to 7 bases, leaving 5 bases not matched to a gene. The CDR3 loop reads CASSRDSLEAFF. CDR3 sequence (DNA): TGTGCCAGCAGCCGGGACAGCCTTGAAGCTTTCTTT.

V usage is TRBV2 and J usage is TRBJ1-5, with D possibly TRBD1 on 5 matching bases. Trimming stripped 4 bases from V and 7 bases from J, with 14 bases between. Germline V lookup: CDR1 SNHLY, CDR2 FYNNEI. This CDR3 is 14 amino acids long. The DNA for the CDR3 is TGTGCCAGCAGTGTCGGGCAGGGAAACCAGCCCCAGCATTTT. This sequence encodes CASSVGQGNQPQHF.

The V and J genes are TRBV25-1 and TRBJ2-6; a weak D match, TRBD1 (7 bases). The CDR3 runs 15 residues. V was trimmed by 7 bases and J by 4 bases, leaving 14 bases between them. CDR1 is MGHDK, CDR2 SYGVNS, per germline. CDR3 protein: CASTQGGTGANVLTF. The DNA of the CDR3 is TGTGCCAGCACCCAGGGGGGAACCGGGGCCAACGTCCTGACTTTC.

The V and J genes are TRBV11-2 and TRBJ2-1; D is perhaps TRBD2 (7 bases). This CDR3 is 16 amino acids long. The germline V gene has CDR1 SGHAT and CDR2 FQNNGV. The V end was cut by 1 base, the J end by 3 bases, with 13 bases between. The CDR3 reads CASSLAGGPNYNEQFF. The CDR3 bases are TGTGCCAGCAGCTTAGCCGGGGGGCCGAACTACAATGAGCAGTTCTTC.

The chain is built from TRBV19 and TRBJ1-6; 7 bases are shared with TRBD1. The CDR3 spans 15 residues. The ends lost 3 bases at V and 4 bases at J; junction bases unmatched: 3. CDR1 is LNHDA and CDR2 is SQIVND in the germline V gene (reference sequence). The CDR3 DNA reads as TGTGCCAGTAGTATCGGACAGGCATATAATTCACCCCTCCACTTT. Translating gives CASSIGQAYNSPLHF.

V is TRBV7-6 and J is TRBJ1-2; 10 bases are shared with TRBD1. The CDR3 spans 14 residues. Losses at the gene ends were 0 bases for V and 6 bases for J; bases not matched to a gene: 1. Germline V CDR1 and CDR2: SGHVS, FNYEAQ. The CDR3 bases are TGTGCCAGCAGCTTAGCGACAGGGGGCGATGGCTACACCTTC. This gives the protein CASSLATGGDGYTF.

The V and J genes are TRBV6-1 and TRBJ2-7; the match to TRBD2 covers 8 bases. The V and J ends lost 4 bases and 1 base, in that order; junction bases with no gene match: 3. The CDR3 consists of 14 residues. In germline, CDR1 is MNHNS, CDR2 SASEGT. CDR3 sequence (DNA): TGTGCCAGCAGTGGAGTAGCGGGATCCTACGAGCAGTACTTC. It is translated as CASSGVAGSYEQYF.

V usage is TRBV5-1 and J usage is TRBJ1-2; the match to TRBD1 covers 7 bases. Per the germline V gene, CDR1 is SGHRS and CDR2 is YFSETQ. The CDR3 sequence is 16 residues long. Trimming at V came to 3 bases and at J to 2 bases, leaving 10 bases not matched to a gene. In DNA, the CDR3 is TGCGCCAGCAGCTCGGGGACAGCCCAATGGAACTATGGCTACACCTTC. This translates into CASSSGTAQWNYGYTF.

The gene calls are TRBV13 and TRBJ1-6, with D unclear. This CDR3 has 16 residues. The germline CDR1 and CDR2 sequences are PRHDT and FYEKMQ (reference sequence). Trimming pared 5 bases from V and 6 bases from J, leaving 17 bases between. The CDR3 spells CASSDRPSPLNSPLHF. The CDR3 DNA sequence: TGTGCCAGCAGCGACCGACCGAGTCCCCTTAATTCACCCCTCCACTTT. The whole variable domain, filled in from reference TRBV13 and TRBJ1-6, reads AAGVIQSPRHLIKEKRETATLKCYPIPRHDTVYWYQQGPGQDPQFLISFYEKMQSDKGSIPDRFSAQQFSDYHSELNMSSLELGDSALYFCASSDRPSPLNSPLHFGNGTRLTVT.

J is TRBJ2-3 and V is TRBV10-2; TRBD2 matches at 7 bases. The CDR3 length is 16 residues. J gave up 0 bases and V 7 bases, and 10 bases lay outside the gene matches. CDR1 is WSHSY, CDR2 SAAADI, per germline. The CDR3 DNA sequence: TGCGCCAGCAATGACGCGGCGGGGGATAGCACAGATACGCAGTATTTT. Its protein is CASNDAAGDSTDTQYF.

The chain couples TRBV15 to TRBJ2-1; 7 bases line up with TRBD2. The CDR3 loop spans 15 amino acids. The trim removed 5 bases at V and 1 base at J, leaving 5 bases unmatched. The germline gives CDR1 LNHNV, CDR2 YYDKDF (reference sequence). CDR3 DNA: TGTGCCACCAGCGTCGACGGGGGGTCCTACAATGAGCAGTTCTTC. Translated, it gives CATSVDGGSYNEQFF.

The V gene is TRBV2, the J gene TRBJ2-5; 12 bases line up with TRBD2. CDR3 length equals 16 residues. V lost 6 bases and J lost 3; bases outside the gene matches: 8. Germline CDR1 reads SNHLY; CDR2 reads FYNNEI. This CDR3 reads CASRPNRLAGEETQYF. The CDR3 DNA reads TGTGCCAGCAGACCTAACCGACTAGCGGGGGAAGAGACCCAGTACTTC. Together with reference TRBV2 and TRBJ2-5, the CDR3 gives the full variable domain: EPEVTQTPSHQVTQMGQEVILRCVPISNHLYFYWYRQILGQKVEFLVSFYNNEISEKSEIFDDQFSVERPDGSNFTLKIRSTKLEDSAMYFCASRPNRLAGEETQYFGPGTRLLVL.

The CDR3 DNA reads as TGTGCCAGCAGCTCCCCCCCGGCCTACGAGCAGTACTTC. Its translation is CASSSPPAYEQYF. The V gene is TRBV9, the J gene TRBJ2-7, with D unclear. This CDR3 has 13 amino acids. Trimming removed 4 bases at V and 2 bases at J, with 10 bases between. CDR1 is SGDLS and CDR2 is YYNGEE in the germline V gene.

The chain carries TRBV4-3 and TRBJ2-7; 7 bases line up with TRBD2. The CDR3 runs to 13 residues. The V gene's germline CDR1 is LGHNA and CDR2 YSLEER. Trimming at V came to 4 bases and at J to 6 bases, leaving 6 bases not matched to a gene. CDR3: CASSREGASEQYF. Written as DNA, the CDR3 is TGCGCCAGCAGCCGGGAGGGTGCGAGCGAGCAGTACTTC.

V usage is TRBV14 and J usage is TRBJ2-1, with D hard to call. Looked up from germline, CDR1 is SGHDN and CDR2 is FVKESK. V lost 1 base, J lost 6 bases, and 4 bases lay in between. There are 12 residues in the CDR3. CDR3 sequence (DNA): TGTGCCAGCAGCCAAGTCGGCAATGAGCAGTTCTTC. It specifies CASSQVGNEQFF.

The rearrangement links TRBV19 to TRBJ2-5, with a weak D call TRBD2 (5 bases). V was trimmed by 5 bases and J by 3 bases, leaving 10 bases between them. The CDR3 runs to 13 residues. Germline V gene data show CDR1 as LNHDA and CDR2 as SQIVND (reference sequence). This CDR3 reads CASSPGLKETQYF. The DNA of the CDR3 is TGTGCCAGTAGTCCCGGACTGAAAGAGACCCAGTACTTC.

Of note for this clone: Sequence at one end of the junction differs from germline and may be a read error. The rearrangement joins TRBV7-7 to TRBJ2-5; D not resolved. The V gene's germline CDR1 is SSHAT and CDR2 FNYEAQ (reference sequence). The CDR3 totals 12 residues. The CDR3, as DNA: TGTGCTAGCAGCTTAGATAGAGAGACCCAGTACTTC. It specifies CASSLDRETQYF.

V gene TRBV7-9 combines with J gene TRBJ1-1; D perhaps matches TRBD1 (5 bases). Trimming cost V 2 bases and J 1 base, with 17 bases left between them. The V gene's germline CDR1 is SEHNR and CDR2 FQNEAQ (reference sequence). CDR3 size: 17 residues. CDR3 amino acids: CASSLRGSGQSNTEAFF. CDR3 bases: TGTGCCAGCAGCTTAAGGGGTTCGGGGCAGTCGAACACTGAAGCTTTCTTT.

In this sample, this clone turned up once. V and J are TRBV7-2 and TRBJ2-7; weak D call: TRBD1 (5 bases). CDR3 size: 13 residues. V was trimmed by 1 base and J by 12 bases, leaving 16 bases between them. CDR1 SGHTA and CDR2 FQGNSA come from the germline V gene. The CDR3, as DNA: TGTGCCAGCAGCTTAGAATACTCCCTGGGGCGGTACTTC. As protein: CASSLEYSLGRYF.

This chain joins TRBV5-1 and TRBJ2-3, with D uncertain. Per germline, CDR1 SGHRS and CDR2 YFSETQ. V shed 4 bases and J shed 6 bases, with 12 bases lying between them. The CDR3 sequence is 13 residues long. The CDR3 DNA reads as TGCGCCAGCAGCGTGTCTGGGGTTGATACGCAGTATTTT. This encodes CASSVSGVDTQYF.

The genes are TRBV7-2 and TRBJ1-2; D unclear. CDR1 SGHTA and CDR2 FQGNSA come from the germline V gene. Trimming stripped 1 base from V and 4 bases from J, with 10 bases between. The CDR3 contains 14 residues. The CDR3 reads CASSLEQRRYGYTF. CDR3 in DNA: TGTGCCAGCAGCTTAGAGCAGAGACGCTATGGCTACACCTTC.

The CDR3 nucleotides read TGTGCCAGCAGCTTAGTAGGCTGGCAGGGAGGCACTGAAGCTTTCTTT. Translating gives CASSLVGWQGGTEAFF. The chain combines TRBV7-8 with TRBJ1-1; a weak D match, TRBD1 (5 bases). The CDR3 is made up of 16 amino acids. Germline loops: CDR1 SGHVS, CDR2 FQNEAQ. V lost 1 base and J 4 bases, leaving 16 bases between the germline ends.

V usage is TRBV2 and J usage is TRBJ1-6, with D possibly being TRBD1 (6 bases). The CDR3 covers 16 residues. Germline CDR1 and CDR2: SNHLY and FYNNEI. V was cut by 5 bases and J by 10 bases, with 21 bases left in between. As DNA, the CDR3 is TGTGCCAGCAGTTGGACAGCACGAGAAGGGGAATCACCCCTCCACTTT. Translated: CASSWTAREGESPLHF.

The CDR3 loop is CASSENENTGELFF. The CDR3 DNA reads as TGTGCCAGCAGTGAGAATGAGAACACCGGGGAGCTGTTTTTT. The chain combines TRBV2 with TRBJ2-2; D not certain. The V and J ends lost 3 bases and 1 base respectively, with 6 bases between them. There are 14 residues in the CDR3. CDR1 is SNHLY, CDR2 FYNNEI, per germline.

This chain connects TRBV11-3 to TRBJ2-1; 7 bases are a match to TRBD1. The CDR3 length is 13 residues. Germline V gene lookup returns CDR1 SGHNT and CDR2 YENEEA. V gave up 1 base and J gave up 9 bases; unmatched junction bases: 3. Here the CDR3 reads CASSLGGGGEQFF. The CDR3 nucleotides are TGTGCCAGCAGCTTAGGAGGGGGCGGTGAGCAGTTCTTC.

The chain joins TRBV7-2 to TRBJ2-3; a possible D gene is TRBD1 (6 bases). Germline V lookup: CDR1 SGHTA, CDR2 FQGNSA. Trimming took 1 base from V and 3 from J, leaving 14 bases between them. The CDR3 totals 16 residues. The CDR3 DNA is TGTGCCAGCAGCTTAGATAGGGGGAGTGCGACAGATACGCAGTATTTT. Residues: CASSLDRGSATDTQYF.